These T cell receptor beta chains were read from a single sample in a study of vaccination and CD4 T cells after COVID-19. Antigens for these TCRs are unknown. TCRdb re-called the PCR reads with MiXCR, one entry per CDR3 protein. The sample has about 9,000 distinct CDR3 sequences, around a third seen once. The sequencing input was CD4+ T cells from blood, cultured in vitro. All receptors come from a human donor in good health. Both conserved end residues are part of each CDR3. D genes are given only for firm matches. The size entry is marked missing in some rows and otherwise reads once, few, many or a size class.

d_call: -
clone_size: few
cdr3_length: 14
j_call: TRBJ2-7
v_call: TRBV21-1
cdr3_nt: TGTGCCAGCAGCGCACTCCAAGGGACTATAGAGCAGTACTTC
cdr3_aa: CASSALQGTIEQYF

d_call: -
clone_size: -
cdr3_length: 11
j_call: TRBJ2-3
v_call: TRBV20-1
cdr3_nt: TGCAGTGCTAAAACCGGGGATACGCAGTATTTT
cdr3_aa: CSAKTGDTQYF

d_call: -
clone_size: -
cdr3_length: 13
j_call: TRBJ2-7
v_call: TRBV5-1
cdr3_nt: TGCGCCAGCAGCGACCCGGGTGGTTTAACGCAGTACTTC
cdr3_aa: CASSDPGGLTQYF

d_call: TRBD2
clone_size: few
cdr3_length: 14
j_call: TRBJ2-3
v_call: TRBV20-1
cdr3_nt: TGCAGTGCCACGGGAGGGGCTTTCACAGATACGCAGTATTTT
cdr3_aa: CSATGGAFTDTQYF

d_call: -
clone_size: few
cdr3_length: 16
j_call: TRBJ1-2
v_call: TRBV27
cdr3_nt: TGTGCCAGCAGTTTATCGTGGAGTCAAGGGGACTATGGCTACACCTTC
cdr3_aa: CASSLSWSQGDYGYTF

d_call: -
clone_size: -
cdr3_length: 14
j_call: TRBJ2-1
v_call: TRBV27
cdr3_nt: TGTGCCAGCAGTCCCCCTGACTCTTTGAATGAGCAGTTCTTC
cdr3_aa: CASSPPDSLNEQFF

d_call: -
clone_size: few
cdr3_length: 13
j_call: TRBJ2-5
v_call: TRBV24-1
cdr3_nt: TGTGCCACCAGTGAGGCAGGGGTCGAGACCCAGTACTTC
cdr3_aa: CATSEAGVETQYF

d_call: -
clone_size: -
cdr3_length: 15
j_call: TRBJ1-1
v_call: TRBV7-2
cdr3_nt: TGTGCCAGCAGCTTAGCGTGGACAGCGAACACTGAAGCTTTCTTT
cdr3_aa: CASSLAWTANTEAFF

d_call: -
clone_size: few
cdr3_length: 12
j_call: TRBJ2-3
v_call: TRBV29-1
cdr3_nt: TGCAGCGTTGAACTTAGCACAGATACGCAGTATTTT
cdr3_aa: CSVELSTDTQYF

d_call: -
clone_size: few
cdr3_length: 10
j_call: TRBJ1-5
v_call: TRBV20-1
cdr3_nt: TGCAGTGCAGGGAATCAGCCCCAGCATTTT
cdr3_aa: CSAGNQPQHF

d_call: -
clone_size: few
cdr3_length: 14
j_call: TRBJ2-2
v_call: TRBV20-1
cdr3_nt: TGCAGTGCTAGGGGCGGAGGGGCGGGCGGGGAGCTGTTTTTT
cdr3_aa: CSARGGGAGGELFF